Listed here are 22 T cell receptor beta chains from one sample, sequenced in a study of shared clonotypes between healthy human individuals. Method: immunoSEQ multiplex PCR; TCRdb's copy keeps in-frame clones and lacks some. The repertoire holds nearly 750,000 clones, with around 77% as singletons. Sequencing input: memory CD4+ T cells sorted from blood. This sample's subset: CD45RA-negative fraction. Every receptor here comes from a woman in her thirties in good health.

The chain carries TRBV7-3 and TRBJ1-2, with 7 bases lining up with TRBD1. V was pared by 5 bases and J by 2 bases, with 8 bases of the junction left unmatched. The V gene's germline CDR1 is SGHTA and CDR2 FQGTGA. The CDR3 contains 15 residues. This CDR3 reads CASSLWTGPNYGYTF. CDR3 DNA: TGTGCCAGCAGCCTTTGGACAGGACCCAACTATGGCTACACCTTC.

The chain is built from TRBV15 and TRBJ2-5; D possibly corresponds to TRBD1 (5 bases). V was clipped by 0 bases and J by 5 bases, with 13 bases between them. The CDR3 covers 15 residues. The germline CDR1 and CDR2 sequences are LNHNV and YYDKDF (reference sequence). CDR3 coding DNA: TGTGCCACCAGCAGAGATAGGGGCTCGGGCGAGACCCAGTACTTC. It codes for CATSRDRGSGETQYF. The full variable domain, with the rest looked up from reference TRBV15 and TRBJ2-5, is DAMVIQNPRYQVTQFGKPVTLSCSQTLNHNVMYWYQQKSSQAPKLLFHYYDKDFNNEADTPDNFQSRRPNTSFCFLDIRSPGLGDTAMYLCATSRDRGSGETQYFGPGTRLLVL.

This clone appeared a single time. Other DNA sequences in this specimen translate into the identical CDR3. The chain links TRBV5-1 to TRBJ2-1, with 11 positions matching TRBD1. The germline gives CDR1 SGHRS, CDR2 YFSETQ. The V and J ends lost 4 bases and 5 bases, in that order; junction bases with no gene match: 5. CDR3 length equals 15 residues. This CDR3 is CASSPGQGGDNEQFF. The CDR3 DNA reads as TGCGCCAGCAGCCCGGGACAGGGGGGAGACAATGAGCAGTTCTTC.

The chain has TRBV5-4 and TRBJ1-1; 8 bases match TRBD1. The CDR3 spans 15 residues. The junction had 9 bases not matched to a gene; V was cut back by 4 bases and J by 4 bases. The germline CDR1 and CDR2 sequences are SGHNT and YYREEE (reference sequence). CDR3: CASSKTQGGSTEAFF. The CDR3 DNA sequence: TGTGCCAGCAGCAAGACACAGGGGGGGAGCACTGAAGCTTTCTTT.

The CDR3 reads CASSGRGPTRGNEQFF. The CDR3 nucleotides read TGTGCCAGCAGTGGGAGGGGCCCAACCCGAGGGAATGAGCAGTTCTTC. The chain couples TRBV2 to TRBJ2-1; the D gene is possibly TRBD2 (6 bases). The CDR3 has 16 residues. Germline V CDR1 and CDR2: SNHLY, FYNNEI. V was shortened by 4 bases and J by 7 bases, with 20 bases between the two germline ends.

The V and J genes are TRBV19 and TRBJ2-5; tentative D call: TRBD2 (6 bases). Germline CDR1 LNHDA, CDR2 SQIVND (reference sequence). CDR3 length equals 14 residues. V dropped 4 bases and J dropped 11 bases, with 20 bases sitting between them. The CDR3 sequence: CASSRDTPTGEQYF. The CDR3 nucleotides are TGTGCCAGTAGTAGAGACACCCCTACGGGAGAGCAGTACTTC.

The chain recombines TRBV7-2 with TRBJ1-2, with TRBD1 matching over 7 bases. The CDR3 contains 13 residues. Germline trimming cut 10 bases from V and 7 bases from J; bases unmatched to any gene: 12. CDR1 SGHTA and CDR2 FQGNSA come from the germline V gene. CDR3 in DNA: TGTGCCACCTCGGCTAGGGGGCTTGGTGGCTACACCTTC. Protein: CATSARGLGGYTF.

This clone showed up just once. The CDR3 DNA reads as TGTGCCAGCAGGTTCCAATCGCTTCCCTCCTACGAGCAGTACTTC. Its translation is CASRFQSLPSYEQYF. The rearrangement uses TRBV28 and TRBJ2-7; D is unresolved. The CDR3 runs to 15 residues. CDR1 MDHEN and CDR2 SYDVKM come from the germline V gene. The germline V and J ends were trimmed by 6 bases and 0 bases, with 15 bases remaining between them.

The chain recombines TRBV11-1 with TRBJ2-5, with 9 bases matching TRBD1. The CDR3 runs 14 residues. Germline CDR1 SGHAT, CDR2 FQDESV (reference sequence). The V and J ends lost 5 bases and 5 bases, in that order; junction bases with no gene match: 6. The CDR3 DNA reads as TGTGCCAGCAGCCGGACAGGGGAGGGGGAGACCCAGTACTTC. Its protein product is CASSRTGEGETQYF.

The V call is TRBV7-8, the J call TRBJ2-7, with 11 bases identical to TRBD2. V lost 5 bases, J lost 3 bases, and 12 bases stayed unmatched. The CDR3 has 17 residues. The germline CDR1 and CDR2 sequences are SGHVS and FQNEAQ. The CDR3 DNA sequence: TGTGCCAGCAGCCCCCGGTCCCTAGCGGGAGGCGTCTACGAGCAGTACTTC. This codes for CASSPRSLAGGVYEQYF.

This chain joins TRBV7-6 and TRBJ2-3, with TRBD2 matching over 8 bases. Trimming cost V 1 base and J 5 bases; bases outside gene matches: 5. The CDR3 totals 15 residues. Per the germline V gene, CDR1 is SGHVS and CDR2 is FNYEAQ. The CDR3 sequence is CASSLEAGGVDTQYF. CDR3 nucleotides: TGTGCCAGCAGCTTAGAGGCGGGAGGAGTAGATACGCAGTATTTT.

The chain carries TRBV19 and TRBJ2-3; 7 bases are a match to TRBD1. The CDR3 spans 15 residues. J was trimmed by 3 bases and V by 3 bases; bases with no gene match: 6. In germline, CDR1 is LNHDA, CDR2 SQIVND (reference sequence). CDR3 nucleotides: TGTGCCAGTAGTATGAGAAGGGGGCTGACAGATACGCAGTATTTT. It encodes CASSMRRGLTDTQYF.

This clone was observed at least ten times. Possible read error: a much larger clone is one base away. Other DNA sequences in this sample translate to the same CDR3. CDR3 sequence (DNA): TGCGCCAGCAGCCAAGATGAAAGCAATCAGCCCCAGCATTTT. It specifies CASSQDESNQPQHF. The chain combines TRBV4-1 with TRBJ1-5, with D unresolved. This CDR3 is built from 14 residues. Germline V gene data show CDR1 as MGHRA and CDR2 as YSYEKL. V was shortened by 0 bases and J by 1 base, with 4 bases between the two germline ends.

The genes are TRBV2 and TRBJ1-1; unclear D gene. Trimming cost V 3 bases and J 1 base, with 12 bases left between them. CDR1 and CDR2 from the germline V gene are SNHLY and FYNNEI. The CDR3 totals 15 residues. CDR3: CASSEDWGSNTEAFF. In DNA form, the CDR3 reads TGTGCCAGCAGTGAGGATTGGGGATCGAACACTGAAGCTTTCTTT.

The chain carries TRBV28 and TRBJ2-7, with 10 nucleotides matching TRBD1. Losses at the gene ends were 6 bases for V and 5 bases for J; bases not matched to a gene: 7. The germline CDR1 and CDR2 sequences are MDHEN and SYDVKM. This CDR3 is built from 14 residues. The CDR3 sequence is CASRWDRGFDEQYF. Here the CDR3 DNA reads TGTGCCAGCAGGTGGGACAGGGGTTTCGACGAGCAGTACTTC. Drawing the rest from reference TRBV28 and TRBJ2-7, the complete variable domain is DVKVTQSSRYLVKRTGEKVFLECVQDMDHENMFWYRQDPGLGLRLIYFSYDVKMKEKGDIPEGYSVSREKKERFSLILESASTNQTSMYLCASRWDRGFDEQYFGPGTRLTVT.

The genes are TRBV5-1 and TRBJ1-1; D is unresolved. V dropped 2 bases and J dropped 4 bases, with 21 bases sitting between them. This CDR3 is 17 amino acids long. Germline CDR1 is SGHRS and CDR2 is YFSETQ. The DNA for the CDR3 is TGCGCCAGCAGCTTCTTCCCCGCACCCGGAGGTACCACTGAAGCTTTCTTT. This gives the protein CASSFFPAPGGTTEAFF.

The V gene is TRBV5-1, the J gene TRBJ2-2; D is possibly TRBD2 (6 bases). The CDR3 extends over 21 amino acids. Germline assignment: CDR1 SGHRS and CDR2 YFSETQ. Trimming cost V 0 bases and J 5 bases, with 29 bases left between them. The CDR3 DNA reads as TGCGCCAGCAGCTTGGGGCGACATTCGCGGCAGACTAGTCGGGATACCGGGGAGCTGTTTTTT. Residues: CASSLGRHSRQTSRDTGELFF. The full variable domain, in which reference TRBV5-1 and TRBJ2-2 provide the parts outside the CDR3, is KAGVTQTPRYLIKTRGQQVTLSCSPISGHRSVSWYQQTPGQGLQFLFEYFSETQRNKGNFPGRFSGRQFSNSRSEMNVSTLELGDSALYLCASSLGRHSRQTSRDTGELFFGEGSRLTVL.

The chain has TRBV18 and TRBJ2-7; 10 positions agree with TRBD1. V lost 3 bases and J lost 3; bases outside the gene matches: 8. This CDR3 contains 16 residues. The germline gives CDR1 KGHSH, CDR2 LQKENI. The DNA of the CDR3 is TGTGCCAGCTCACCGACCGGACAGGGGGGGAACTACGAGCAGTACTTC. Protein product: CASSPTGQGGNYEQYF.

The rearrangement uses TRBV28 and TRBJ2-6; 7 bases fit TRBD1. The CDR3 extends over 14 amino acids. Looked up from germline, CDR1 is MDHEN and CDR2 is SYDVKM. With V trimmed by 8 bases and J by 2 bases, 3 bases remained unmatched. Here the CDR3 reads CASSDRAGANVLTF. Here the CDR3 DNA reads TGTGCCAGCTCTGACAGGGCTGGGGCCAACGTCCTGACTTTC.

This chain uses TRBV10-1 with TRBJ2-3; D not certain. V was cut by 2 bases and J by 13 bases, with 13 bases left in between. The CDR3 is 12 residues long. The V gene's germline CDR1 is WNHNN and CDR2 SYGVQD (reference sequence). The CDR3 DNA follows: TGCGCCAGCAGTGAGGCGTCTGGCTCTAAGTATTTT. As protein: CASSEASGSKYF.

CDR3 sequence (DNA): TGTGCCAGCAGTGAAGCCGGACTGGGCGCCACTGAAGCTTTCTTT. It yields the protein CASSEAGLGATEAFF. The J gene is TRBJ1-1, the V gene TRBV6-1; D gene unclear. The CDR3 contains 15 residues. Germline V gene sequence: CDR1 MNHNS, CDR2 SASEGT. Trimming cost V 0 bases and J 4 bases, with 12 bases left between them.

This rearrangement joins TRBV30 to TRBJ2-4; D is unresolved. The CDR3 is 11 residues long. V shed 2 bases and J shed 6 bases, with 5 bases lying between them. From germline, CDR1 is GTSNPN and CDR2 SVGIG (reference sequence). In DNA, the CDR3 is TGTGCCTGGAGTCTTGGAAACATTCAGTACTTC. It encodes CAWSLGNIQYF.